This T cell receptor (beta chain) derives from a study of blood T cell repertoires in COVID-19. This clone was counted a single time. TCRdb's copy holds only in-frame clones and misses some; the assay was immunoSEQ multiplex PCR. Of some 56,000 clones in the sample, about 86% are singletons; the top ten hold under 30%. Unmatched junction bases numbered 9, after V lost 10 bases and J lost 3 bases. Germline-derived CDR1 and CDR2 are MDHEN and SYDVKM. The length of the CDR3 is 13 residues. This receptor was obtained from a woman older than 75 with active or convalescent COVID-19. The chain joins TRBV28 to TRBJ2-7; the match to TRBD2 covers 7 bases. Source material: peripheral blood. The CDR3 DNA reads TGTGCCACCATATCGGGACTAAACTACGAGCAGTACTTC. Encoded protein: CATISGLNYEQYF.